This T cell receptor beta chain came from a study of cytomegalovirus exposure and HLA in healthy donors. The CDR3 runs to 16 residues. After removal of 1 base from V and 6 bases from J, the junction contained 7 bases not matched to a gene. Germline assignment: CDR1 SGHNT and CDR2 YENEEA. Findings and limits, study-wide: First-cohort TCR clusters tended to co-occur in the 120 or so validation repertoires, a later analysis found. The majority of TCR sequences were rare, yet some public TCRs appeared in many donors.

Method: immunoSEQ multiplex PCR; TCRdb's copy keeps in-frame clones and lacks some. The data show fewer than 85,000 clones, with around 90% seen just once and 3% to 4% held by the top ten. Details on this clone: No antigen is known for it.

The chain combines TRBV11-3 with TRBJ2-1; 9 bases line up with TRBD2. The origin of this receptor is a woman aged 18-29 years in good health and CMV-seropositive. The sequencing input was PBMCs. The CDR3 nucleotides are TGTGCCAGCAGCTTAGGTGCGGGAGCGGGGGGCAATGAGCAGTTCTTC. Its protein product is CASSLGAGAGGNEQFF.